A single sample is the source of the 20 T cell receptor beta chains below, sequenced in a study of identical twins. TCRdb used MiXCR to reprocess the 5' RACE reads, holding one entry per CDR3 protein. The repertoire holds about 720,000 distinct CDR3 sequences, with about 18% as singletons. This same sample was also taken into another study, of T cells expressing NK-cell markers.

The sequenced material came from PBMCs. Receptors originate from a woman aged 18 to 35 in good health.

CDR3 sequence reads: CAIRASGSTDTQYF. In DNA form, the CDR3 reads TGTGCCATCAGGGCCAGCGGGAGCACAGATACGCAGTATTTT. J is TRBJ2-3 and V is TRBV10-3, with a tentative D call TRBD2 (6 bases). The germline CDR1 and CDR2 sequences are ENHRY and SYGVKD. The germline V and J ends were trimmed by 6 bases and 0 bases, with 10 bases remaining between them. The CDR3 extends over 14 amino acids.

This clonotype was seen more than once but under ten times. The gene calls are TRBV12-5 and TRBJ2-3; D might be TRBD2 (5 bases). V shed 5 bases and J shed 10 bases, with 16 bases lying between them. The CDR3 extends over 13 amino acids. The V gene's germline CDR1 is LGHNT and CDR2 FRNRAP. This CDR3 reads CASGPRVGRAQYF. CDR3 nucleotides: TGTGCTAGTGGTCCGCGGGTGGGCCGGGCGCAGTATTTT.

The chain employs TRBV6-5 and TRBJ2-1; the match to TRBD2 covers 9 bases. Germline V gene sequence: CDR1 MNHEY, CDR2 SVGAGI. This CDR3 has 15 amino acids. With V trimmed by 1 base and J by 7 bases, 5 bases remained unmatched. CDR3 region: CASSYLLAGPNEQFF. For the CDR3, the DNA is TGTGCCAGCAGTTACTTACTAGCGGGTCCTAATGAGCAGTTCTTC.

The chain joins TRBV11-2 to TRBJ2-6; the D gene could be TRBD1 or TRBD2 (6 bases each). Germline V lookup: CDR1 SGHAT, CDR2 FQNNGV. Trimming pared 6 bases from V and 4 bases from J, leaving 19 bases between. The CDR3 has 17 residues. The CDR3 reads CASSKRPGGLGANVLTF. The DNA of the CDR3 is TGTGCCAGCAGTAAACGACCTGGGGGGCTCGGGGCCAACGTCCTGACTTTC.

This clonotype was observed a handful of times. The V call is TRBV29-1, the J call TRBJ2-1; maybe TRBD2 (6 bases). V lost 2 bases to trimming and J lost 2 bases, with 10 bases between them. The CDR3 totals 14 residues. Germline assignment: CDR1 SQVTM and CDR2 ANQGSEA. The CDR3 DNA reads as TGCAGCGTTGAACGAGGACTACCCTACAATGAGCAGTTCTTC. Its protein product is CSVERGLPYNEQFF.

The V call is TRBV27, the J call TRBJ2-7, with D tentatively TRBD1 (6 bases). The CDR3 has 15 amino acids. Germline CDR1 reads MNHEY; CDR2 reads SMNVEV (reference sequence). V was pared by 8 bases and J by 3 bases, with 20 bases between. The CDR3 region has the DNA TGTGCCAGCTTGTCCTTCGGGACACATAGCTACGAGCAGTACTTC. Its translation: CASLSFGTHSYEQYF.

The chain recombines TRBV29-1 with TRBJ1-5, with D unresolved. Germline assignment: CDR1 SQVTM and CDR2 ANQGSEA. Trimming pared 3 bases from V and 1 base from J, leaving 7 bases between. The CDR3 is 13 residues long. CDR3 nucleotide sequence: TGCAGCGTTGAGGACGAAAGCAATCAGCCCCAGCATTTT. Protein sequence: CSVEDESNQPQHF.

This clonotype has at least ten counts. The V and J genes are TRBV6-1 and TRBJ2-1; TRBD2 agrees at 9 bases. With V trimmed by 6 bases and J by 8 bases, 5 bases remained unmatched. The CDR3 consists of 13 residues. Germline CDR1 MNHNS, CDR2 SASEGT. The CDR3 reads CASRVSGGYEQFF. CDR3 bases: TGTGCCAGCAGGGTTAGCGGGGGATATGAGCAGTTCTTC.

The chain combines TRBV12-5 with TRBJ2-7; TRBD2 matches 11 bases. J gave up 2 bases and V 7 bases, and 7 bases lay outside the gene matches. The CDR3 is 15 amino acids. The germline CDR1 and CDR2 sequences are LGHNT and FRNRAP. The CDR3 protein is CASAYRLAGPYEQYF. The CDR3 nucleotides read TGTGCTAGTGCGTATCGACTAGCGGGACCCTACGAGCAGTACTTC.

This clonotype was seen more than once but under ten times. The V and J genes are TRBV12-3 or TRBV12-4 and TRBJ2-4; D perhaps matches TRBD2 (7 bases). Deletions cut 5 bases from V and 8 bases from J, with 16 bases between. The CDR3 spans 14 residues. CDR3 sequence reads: CASSAQGGADIQYF. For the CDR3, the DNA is TGTGCCAGCAGTGCACAGGGAGGGGCGGACATTCAGTACTTC.

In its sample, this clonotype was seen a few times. CDR3 sequence: CASSPDTHQHF. For the CDR3, the DNA is TGTGCCAGCAGCCCAGACACCCATCAGCATTTT. The rearrangement links TRBV12-3 or TRBV12-4 to TRBJ1-5; D is ambiguous. V was cut by 6 bases and J by 13 bases, with 13 bases left in between. The CDR3 is 11 residues long.

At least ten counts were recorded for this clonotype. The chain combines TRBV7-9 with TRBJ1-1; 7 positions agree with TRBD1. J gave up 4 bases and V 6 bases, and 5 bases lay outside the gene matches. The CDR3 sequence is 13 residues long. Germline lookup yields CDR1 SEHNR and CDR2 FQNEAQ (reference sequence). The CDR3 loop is CASSWTGVTEAFF. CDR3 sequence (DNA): TGTGCCAGCAGTTGGACAGGTGTCACTGAAGCTTTCTTT.

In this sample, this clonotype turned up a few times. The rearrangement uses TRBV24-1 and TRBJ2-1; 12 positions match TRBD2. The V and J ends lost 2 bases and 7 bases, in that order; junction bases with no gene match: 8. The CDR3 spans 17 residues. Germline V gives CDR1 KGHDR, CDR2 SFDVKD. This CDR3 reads CATSDSSGRAGRNEQFF. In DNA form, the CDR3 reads TGTGCCACCAGTGATTCTAGCGGGAGGGCCGGTCGGAATGAGCAGTTCTTC.

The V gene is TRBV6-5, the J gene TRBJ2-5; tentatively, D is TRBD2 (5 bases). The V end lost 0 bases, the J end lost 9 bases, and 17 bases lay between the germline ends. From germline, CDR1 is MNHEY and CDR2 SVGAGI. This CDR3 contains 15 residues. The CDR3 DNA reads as TGTGCCAGCAGTTACTCGGCGTGGGGAGCGGTAGCCCAGTACTTC. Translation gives CASSYSAWGAVAQYF.

CDR3 in DNA: TGTGCCAGCAACACTTGGGACAGGGGGCGAGGAACTGAAGCTTTCTTT. Protein product: CASNTWDRGRGTEAFF. The chain carries TRBV12-3 or TRBV12-4 and TRBJ1-1, with TRBD1 identical over 12 bases. The CDR3 runs 16 residues. The J segment lost 5 bases and the V segment lost 7 bases, leaving 11 bases of the junction unmatched.

The CDR3 loop reads CSAPGSSEHIQYF. DNA of the CDR3: TGCAGTGCCCCAGGGTCTTCGGAGCACATTCAGTACTTC. This chain links TRBV20-1 with TRBJ2-4; D might be TRBD1 (5 bases). Between the trimmed V and J ends, which lost 6 bases and 8 bases, there was a span of 17 bases. The CDR3 loop spans 13 amino acids. CDR1 is DFQATT, CDR2 SNEGSKA, per germline (reference sequence).

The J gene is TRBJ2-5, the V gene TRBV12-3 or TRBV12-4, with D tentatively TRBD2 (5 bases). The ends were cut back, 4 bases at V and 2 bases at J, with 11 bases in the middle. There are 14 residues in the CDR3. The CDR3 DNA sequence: TGTGCCAGCAGTTCCGGTGAGGGTCAAGAGACCCAGTACTTC. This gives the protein CASSSGEGQETQYF.

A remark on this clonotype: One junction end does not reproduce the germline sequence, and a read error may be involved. The CDR3 bases are TGTGCTAGCAGCCCCAGACTGGAAGAGACCCAGTACTTC. Protein product: CASSPRLEETQYF. This rearrangement joins TRBV7-7 to TRBJ2-5; D not resolved. Per the germline V gene, CDR1 is SSHAT and CDR2 is FNYEAQ (reference sequence). The CDR3 spans 13 residues. Based on the CDR3 plus reference TRBV7-7 and TRBJ2-5, the full variable domain is GAGVSQSPRYKVTKRGQDVTLRCDPISSHATLYWYQQALGQGPEFLTYFNYEAQPDKSGLPSDRFSAERPEGSISTLTIQRTEQRDSAMYRCASSPRLEETQYFGPGTRLLVL.

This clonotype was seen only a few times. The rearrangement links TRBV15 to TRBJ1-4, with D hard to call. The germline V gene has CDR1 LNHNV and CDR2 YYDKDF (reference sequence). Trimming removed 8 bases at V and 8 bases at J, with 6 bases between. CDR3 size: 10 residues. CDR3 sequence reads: CATQHEKLFF. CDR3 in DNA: TGTGCCACCCAACACGAAAAACTGTTTTTT.

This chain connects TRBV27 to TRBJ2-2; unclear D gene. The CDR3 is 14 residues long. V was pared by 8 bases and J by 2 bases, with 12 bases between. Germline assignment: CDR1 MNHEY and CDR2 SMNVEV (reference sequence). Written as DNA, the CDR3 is TGTGCCAGCGGAACACTCCTAAACACCGGGGAGCTGTTTTTT. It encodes CASGTLLNTGELFF.